This T cell receptor beta chain came from a study of blood T cell repertoires in COVID-19 (dated by TCRdb to 2018 to 2020). The study in broad terms: The collaborator samples originated in the United States, Italy and Spain and spanned the acute and convalescent phases of COVID-19. The prospective study material was composed of cDNA or gDNA derived from T cells, B-cell-depleted T cells, or PBMCs. Deeply sampled blood TCRbeta repertoires from subjects exposed to, actively infected with, or recovered from COVID-19 were included in the dataset. The repertoires were released in a freely available public database intended as a resource for research on the immune response to SARS-CoV-2. Samples came from the ongoing ImmuneRACE study (first 160 participants) plus 1,254 subjects from 6 global collaborators. Sample metadata almost always included a de-identified subject ID, COVID-19 status, age in years and sex. Where available, HLA class I and class II types were taken from metadata supplied by the sample provider and were not determined by assay-based typing.

Comments on this clone: Its recognized antigen is unknown. The sample holds no much larger clone one base away, and base qualities are not on file.

Samples from volunteer blood donors who had recovered from COVID-19 were contributed by a second Seattle source. The collaborating institutions used their own protocols to collect whole blood in K2EDTA tubes. For TCRbeta analysis, collaborators shipped samples as frozen whole blood, isolated PBMCs, or DNA extracted from either of those sample types. CDR1 and CDR2 were assigned from the germline V gene (reference sequence) as SGHNT and YYREEE. From its cysteine to its phenylalanine, the CDR3 spans 12 amino acids. CDR3 DNA is the only sequence kept; it has 36 bases, read in frame from the first base. TCRbeta CDR3 regions were amplified from genomic DNA using the immunoSEQ Assay, a bias-controlled multiplex PCR. The original pipeline was this. Nucleated cell counts per sample were estimated from amplification of reference gene primers within the assay. Sequence reads were collapsed and filtered to measure the absolute abundance of every unique TCRbeta CDR3 rearrangement. For each sample, productive Simpson clonality was calculated as the square root of Simpson's diversity index across productive rearrangements. TCRdb took this table from immuneACCESS and kept in-frame rearrangements with V and J called. Such tables lack part of the clones; where checked against another copy, unresolved V genes explain under half of the gap, and the rest is unexplained. V, J and clone size are taken as reported in that table, and D and trimming were inferred from the DNA itself. The sample records a few hundred thousand clones, roughly nine tenths of which are singletons. 4.6% of the sample goes to the ten largest clones.

The investigation overall reported the following: Clinical and demographic metadata were provided uncurated, with the amount varying by source and participant.

The sample was peripheral blood. This clonotype was obtained from a woman between 40 and 50 years old who had recovered from COVID-19. This chain is built from TRBV5-4 and TRBJ2-5; TRBD2 aligns with 9 central bases. The CDR3 amino acid sequence is: CCNGGGAETQYF. The nucleotide sequence is given as TGTTGTAACGGCGGGGGGGCCGAGACCCAGTACTTC.